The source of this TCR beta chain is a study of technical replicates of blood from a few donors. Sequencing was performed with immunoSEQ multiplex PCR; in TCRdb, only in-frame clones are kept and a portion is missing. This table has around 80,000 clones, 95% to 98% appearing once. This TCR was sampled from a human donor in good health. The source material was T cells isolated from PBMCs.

CDR3 protein: CASSRQGGSYNEQFF. CDR3 DNA: TGTGCCAGCAGCCGACAGGGAGGATCCTACAATGAGCAGTTCTTC. This chain links TRBV7-2 with TRBJ2-1; TRBD1 might be the D (7 bases). The germline V and J ends were trimmed by 5 bases and 1 base, with 12 bases remaining between them. Looked up from germline, CDR1 is SGHTA and CDR2 is FQGNSA. The CDR3 is made up of 15 amino acids.